These 10 T cell receptor beta chains share one sample of origin, sequenced in a study of T-cell reconstitution after alpha-beta-depleted transplantation in children (dated by TCRdb to between 2015 and 2016). The protocol used for the library was PCR. For sequencing, an Illumina HiSeq 2500 was employed. To normalize quantification of the TCRbeta repertoire, the TCR libraries were built with molecular barcoding that relied on unique molecular identifiers. In TCRdb, the public reads were trimmed at Q25 with fastp and aligned with MiXCR, with productive beta chains retained. One record per CDR3 amino acid sequence lists the most common genes and DNA. This sample comprises hundreds of thousands of distinct CDR3 sequences, roughly 17% of them detected only once. Of the sample, just over 40% falls within the top ten clones. The sample's treatment or condition label is to be understood as: allogeneic hematopoietic cell transplantation with graft depleted of TCRalphabeta T cells and CD19 B cells.

Source: PBMCs, mostly from graft donor cells, taken 360 days after TCRalphabeta/CD19-depleted stem cell transplant. The receptors here all came from a male patient between 2 and 15 years old who had a stem cell transplant for acute lymphoblastic leukemia, so the T cells may come from the graft donor.

This clonotype was observed a handful of times. The chain employs TRBV10-2 and TRBJ2-1; 7 nucleotides agree with TRBD2. Looked up from germline, CDR1 is WSHSY and CDR2 is SAAADI. V was clipped by 7 bases and J by 1 base; unmatched bases: 7. The CDR3 is 15 residues long. The CDR3 nucleotides are TGCGCCAGCACCGACGGGGGGTATTCCTACAATGAGCAGTTCTTC. This encodes CASTDGGYSYNEQFF.

V usage is TRBV6-1 and J usage is TRBJ1-2; D not certain. Trimming left V 3 bases short and J 4 bases short, with 6 bases between. This CDR3 contains 12 residues. The germline V gene encodes CDR1 MNHNS and CDR2 SASEGT. CDR3 protein: CASSEGFYGYTF. The CDR3 DNA reads as TGTGCCAGCAGTGAGGGATTCTATGGCTACACCTTC.

This clonotype was observed at least ten times. The genes are TRBV4-3 and TRBJ2-5, with 10 nucleotides matching TRBD2. The CDR3 has 16 residues. From germline, CDR1 is LGHNA and CDR2 YSLEER. V lost 1 base to trimming and J lost 4 bases; unmatched junction nucleotides: 6. The CDR3 DNA follows: TGCGCCAGCAGCCAAGGAATAGCGGGAGGTTTAGAGACCCAGTACTTC. This sequence encodes CASSQGIAGGLETQYF.

This clonotype was seen more than once but under ten times. The chain recombines TRBV12-3 or TRBV12-4 with TRBJ2-3; D remains unclear. The CDR3 spans 12 residues. Trimming left V 0 bases short and J 7 bases short, with 5 bases between. CDR3: CASSLADHTQYF. The CDR3 nucleotides are TGTGCCAGCAGTTTAGCGGACCATACGCAGTATTTT.

The V call is TRBV6-5, the J call TRBJ2-6, with D possibly matching TRBD1 (6 bases). Trimming left V 0 bases short and J 0 bases short, with 15 bases between. Germline V gene sequence: CDR1 MNHEY, CDR2 SVGAGI. This CDR3 comprises 19 residues. The CDR3 DNA reads TGTGCCAGCAGTTACTCGCCAGGGGCCGCTACCTCTGGGGCCAACGTCCTGACTTTC. Protein: CASSYSPGAATSGANVLTF.

J is TRBJ2-1 and V is TRBV24-1; 10 bases line up with TRBD2. CDR1 and CDR2 from the germline V gene are KGHDR and SFDVKD. Trimming at V came to 3 bases and at J to 2 bases, leaving 3 bases not matched to a gene. The CDR3 totals 16 residues. CDR3 nucleotide sequence: TGTGCCACCAGTGATCGAACTAGCGGGGCCTACAATGAGCAGTTCTTC. Translation: CATSDRTSGAYNEQFF.

This clonotype came up a few times. The chain joins TRBV7-3 to TRBJ2-1; TRBD2 aligns across 9 bases. The J segment lost 4 bases and the V segment lost 5 bases, leaving 6 bases of the junction unmatched. Germline V gene sequence: CDR1 SGHTA, CDR2 FQGTGA. This CDR3 is 15 amino acids long. CDR3 in amino acids: CASSIGAGGYNEQFF. Here the CDR3 DNA reads TGTGCCAGCAGCATCGGGGCGGGAGGGTACAATGAGCAGTTCTTC.

The table lists this clonotype with a few counts. The genes are TRBV4-3 and TRBJ1-5; no reliable D call. The CDR3 runs to 16 residues. Germline loops: CDR1 LGHNA, CDR2 YSLEER. Deletions cut 0 bases from V and 5 bases from J, with 14 bases between. CDR3 protein: CASSQDWEGLDQPQHF. In DNA form, the CDR3 reads TGCGCCAGCAGCCAAGATTGGGAGGGTCTGGATCAGCCCCAGCATTTT.

V and J are TRBV29-1 and TRBJ2-7; the D gene is possibly TRBD1 (5 bases). Germline V CDR1 and CDR2: SQVTM, ANQGSEA. CDR3 size: 12 residues. Trimming stripped 4 bases from V and 4 bases from J, with 11 bases between. Here the CDR3 DNA reads TGCAGCGTTGTCGCAGGGAAGTACGAGCAGTACTTC. Encoded protein: CSVVAGKYEQYF.

This clonotype was detected ten times or more. The chain combines TRBV3-1 with TRBJ2-1; perhaps TRBD2 as D (5 bases). The CDR3 is 13 residues long. Germline loops: CDR1 LGHDT, CDR2 YNNKEL (reference sequence). Trimming shortened V by 0 bases and J by 9 bases, and 9 bases separated the two germline ends. The CDR3 DNA reads TGTGCCAGCAGCCAAGATCGGCGGGCTGAGCAGTTCTTC. It specifies CASSQDRRAEQFF.